One sample yielded the 11 T cell receptor beta chains listed below, sequenced in a study of response to subunit inactivated influenza vaccine. MiXCR, applied by TCRdb to the RT-PCR reads, yields one record per CDR3 protein. The table includes about 540,000 distinct CDR3 sequences, roughly 23% detected once. The data were also submitted as part of a second study, on T cells expressing NK-cell markers. This second study says: What made the TCR beta cDNA was 5'RACE template switching with UMIs.

Here the sequenced sample was CD4+ T cells sorted from PBMCs, taken roughly 12 days after vaccination. Source of these receptors: a man aged 50-60 years who received an inactivated influenza vaccine.

The chain is built from TRBV5-1 and TRBJ2-7; D possibly corresponds to TRBD2 (6 bases). The germline V and J ends were trimmed by 0 bases and 3 bases, with 16 bases remaining between them. The CDR3 runs to 16 residues. CDR1 and CDR2 (germline): SGHRS, YFSETQ. The CDR3 nucleotides read TGCGCCAGCAGCTTGGACGGGGGAATGGTGGGCTACGAGCAGTACTTC. It yields the protein CASSLDGGMVGYEQYF.

The chain employs TRBV28 and TRBJ2-5, with 8 bases that match TRBD1. Germline V gene data show CDR1 as MDHEN and CDR2 as SYDVKM. The V gene end was trimmed by 6 bases and the J gene end by 2 bases; junction bases not matched to a gene: 5. The CDR3 has 14 amino acids. In nucleotides, the CDR3 is TGTGCCAGCAGCAGACAGGGGAGTCAAGAGACCCAGTACTTC. The encoded protein is CASSRQGSQETQYF.

This clonotype was recorded only once. This chain uses TRBV10-3 with TRBJ1-5; D not certain. Trimming took off 4 bases at V and 2 bases at J, with 12 bases between the two ends. Germline loops: CDR1 ENHRY, CDR2 SYGVKD. This CDR3 is built from 15 residues. DNA for the CDR3: TGTGCCATCAGTGTTGAGGGCGGTGGCAATCAGCCCCAGCATTTT. Translating it yields CAISVEGGGNQPQHF.

The sample holds a few counts of this clonotype. The chain links TRBV28 to TRBJ2-1; D may be TRBD2 (5 bases). The germline CDR1 and CDR2 sequences are MDHEN and SYDVKM. The CDR3 has 16 residues. Trimming took off 0 bases at V and 0 bases at J, with 9 bases between the two ends. The CDR3 is CASSLWGGSSYNEQFF. For the CDR3, the DNA is TGTGCCAGCAGTTTATGGGGCGGGTCCTCCTACAATGAGCAGTTCTTC.

Only a few counts were recorded for this clonotype. The chain is built from TRBV12-3 or TRBV12-4 and TRBJ2-7, with 11 bases matching TRBD1. V lost 3 bases to trimming and J lost 5 bases; unmatched junction nucleotides: 9. CDR3 length: 16 residues. In DNA form, the CDR3 reads TGTGCCAGCAGTTTGTCACCGGGACAGGGGGGGAACGAGCAGTACTTC. Translated: CASSLSPGQGGNEQYF.

In its sample, this clonotype was seen a few times. The gene calls are TRBV6-5 and TRBJ1-2; D might be TRBD1 (6 bases). CDR3 length equals 17 residues. Germline lookup yields CDR1 MNHEY and CDR2 SVGAGI. V was cut by 5 bases and J by 7 bases, with 26 bases left in between. The DNA of the CDR3 is TGTGCCAGCAGTCACTTCTCTGCCCCGGGACACCCGGGTGGCTACACCTTC. Its protein is CASSHFSAPGHPGGYTF.

This chain uses TRBV12-3 or TRBV12-4 with TRBJ2-2; the match to TRBD2 covers 8 bases. The CDR3 consists of 14 residues. V dropped 6 bases and J dropped 4; count of bases not matched to a gene: 4. The CDR3 DNA reads TGTGCCAGCAGCCGAAGCGGGGGCACCGGGGAGCTGTTTTTT. It yields the protein CASSRSGGTGELFF.

Only a few counts were recorded for this clonotype. V and J are TRBV29-1 and TRBJ2-3; the D is unclear. The V gene lost 3 bases and the J gene lost 2 bases, with 9 bases spanning the gap. Germline V lookup: CDR1 SQVTM, CDR2 ANQGSEA. The CDR3 loop spans 13 amino acids. CDR3 in DNA: TGCAGCGTTGATAGGCAGCCCACAGATACGCAGTATTTT. It translates to CSVDRQPTDTQYF.

This sequence joins TRBV7-2 and TRBJ2-7; D tentatively reads TRBD1 or TRBD2 (5 bases each). Germline V gene sequence: CDR1 SGHTA, CDR2 FQGNSA. The V and J ends lost 0 bases and 7 bases respectively, with 13 bases between them. This CDR3 spans 14 amino acids. The DNA of the CDR3 is TGTGCCAGCAGCTTAGCCAGGGAGCGGAGTGAGCAGTACTTC. The encoded protein is CASSLARERSEQYF.

The chain uses TRBV3-1 and TRBJ1-6; no firm D call. V lost 5 bases and J 14 bases, leaving 16 bases between the germline ends. Germline-derived CDR1 and CDR2 are LGHDT and YNNKEL (reference sequence). This CDR3 comprises 13 residues. The CDR3 bases are TGTGCCAGCAGCATACACCCTCTAAGCTCCCTCCACTTT. It translates to CASSIHPLSSLHF.

This chain uses TRBV9 with TRBJ1-2; no clear D. V shed 3 bases and J shed 2 bases, with 8 bases lying between them. Per germline, CDR1 SGDLS and CDR2 YYNGEE. The CDR3 has 13 residues. The CDR3 bases are TGTGCCAGCAGCGCTTCAGGCAACTATGGCTACACCTTC. Its protein is CASSASGNYGYTF.